Presented here are 15 T cell receptor beta chains from one specimen sequenced in a study of CD4 T cells in relation to SARS-CoV-2 and coronaviruses. These receptors' targets are unknown. Method: immunoSEQ multiplex PCR; TCRdb's copy keeps in-frame clones and lacks some. This table has 24,000 or so clones, around 80% appearing once. CD4+ T cells from unexposed donors were obtained before the COVID-19 pandemic (2011-2018). Isolation of CD4+ T cells took place after around 11 days in culture. The sequenced sample was CD4+ T cells from PBMCs, cultured in vitro. These receptor sequences come from a human donor in good health.

The chain is built from TRBV10-3 and TRBJ2-7; TRBD1 agrees at 9 bases. CDR3 length: 14 residues. Germline V gene lookup returns CDR1 ENHRY and CDR2 SYGVKD. With V trimmed by 6 bases and J by 1 base, 4 bases remained unmatched. The CDR3 bases are TGTGCCATCAGGCGGGACAGGGCTTCCTACGAGCAGTACTTC. Amino acids: CAIRRDRASYEQYF.

This clone turned up a few times. Other DNA sequences in the same sample also yield this CDR3. The chain combines TRBV19 with TRBJ1-2, with 8 bases aligning to TRBD1. The CDR3 totals 14 residues. V trimming: 2 bases; J trimming: 7 bases; junction bases outside the gene matches: 6. In germline, CDR1 is LNHDA, CDR2 SQIVND (reference sequence). In DNA form, the CDR3 reads TGTGCCAGTAGTATAACCAGGGGGCAGGGTGGCTACACCTTC. It translates to CASSITRGQGGYTF.

This chain uses TRBV3-1 (or the pseudogene TRBV3-2) with TRBJ1-1, with D tentatively TRBD1 (5 bases). V was shortened by 4 bases and J by 3 bases, with 18 bases between the two germline ends. The CDR3 is 16 residues long. Germline V gene data show CDR1 as LGHDT and CDR2 as YNNKEL (reference sequence). The CDR3 DNA reads as TGTGCCAGCAGCCTTCGGTCGGGGGTAAGGGACACTGAAGCTTTCTTT. The encoded protein is CASSLRSGVRDTEAFF.

The chain carries TRBV3-1 (or the pseudogene TRBV3-2) and TRBJ1-4, with unresolved D. V lost 2 bases and J lost 2, with 15 bases in between. Germline V gene lookup returns CDR1 LGHDT and CDR2 YNNKEL (reference sequence). The CDR3 covers 17 residues. The CDR3 here is CASSQPLGRDTNEKLFF. DNA for the CDR3: TGTGCCAGCAGCCAACCCCTTGGGAGGGATACTAATGAAAAACTGTTTTTT.

The sample holds a few counts of this clone. The chain has TRBV6-6 and TRBJ2-2; D remains unclear. The CDR3 consists of 12 residues. Germline V lookup: CDR1 MNHNY, CDR2 SVGAGI (reference sequence). Trimming pared 2 bases from V and 7 bases from J, leaving 5 bases between. The CDR3 DNA is TGTGCCAGCAGTTACGCGATCGGGGAGCTGTTTTTT. Translated: CASSYAIGELFF.

DNA of the CDR3: TGTGCCAGCAGGGGACAGGTTAGCACAGATACGCAGTATTTT. Its translation: CASRGQVSTDTQYF. The chain links TRBV2 to TRBJ2-3; 8 bases line up with TRBD1. The CDR3 length is 14 residues. The J segment lost 0 bases and the V segment lost 6 bases, leaving 2 bases of the junction unmatched. The germline CDR1 and CDR2 sequences are SNHLY and FYNNEI.

V usage is TRBV18 and J usage is TRBJ2-1, with a possible D match to TRBD2 (5 bases). Germline values: CDR1 KGHSH, CDR2 LQKENI. CDR3 size: 15 residues. V lost 1 base, J lost 1 base, and 8 bases lay in between. In DNA, the CDR3 is TGTGCCAGCTCACCACAAGGGAGATCCTACAATGAGCAGTTCTTC. Translating gives CASSPQGRSYNEQFF. Using reference TRBV18 and TRBJ2-1 for the parts outside the CDR3, the full variable domain is NAGVMQNPRHLVRRRGQEARLRCSPMKGHSHVYWYRQLPEEGLKFMVYLQKENIIDESGMPKERFSAEFPKEGPSILRIQQVVRGDSAAYFCASSPQGRSYNEQFFGPGTRLTVL.

The V call is TRBV11-2, the J call TRBJ2-5, with 7 bases fitting TRBD2. The V gene end was trimmed by 1 base and the J gene end by 2 bases; junction bases not matched to a gene: 4. Germline V lookup: CDR1 SGHAT, CDR2 FQNNGV. CDR3 length equals 15 residues. The CDR3 bases are TGTGCCAGCAGCTTAGGGGGAGGGCGGCAAGAGACCCAGTACTTC. Encoded protein: CASSLGGGRQETQYF.

The gene calls are TRBV6-5 and TRBJ2-7; 7 bases match TRBD1. With 2 bases clipped from V and 5 bases from J, the junction kept 3 bases outside the gene matches. The CDR3 has 13 amino acids. Germline CDR1 reads MNHEY; CDR2 reads SVGAGI. The CDR3 reads CASSYNRGHEQYF. The CDR3 DNA sequence: TGTGCCAGCAGTTACAACAGGGGCCACGAGCAGTACTTC.

The chain carries TRBV28 and TRBJ2-5; the D gene is possibly TRBD1 (6 bases). Trimming removed 0 bases from V and 4 bases from J, with 15 bases in between. Per germline, CDR1 MDHEN and CDR2 SYDVKM. CDR3 length: 16 residues. CDR3 in amino acids: CASSLWGPGERETQYF. The CDR3 DNA reads as TGTGCCAGCAGTTTATGGGGACCAGGGGAGAGAGAGACCCAGTACTTC. The full variable domain, completed using reference TRBV28 and TRBJ2-5, is DVKVTQSSRYLVKRTGEKVFLECVQDMDHENMFWYRQDPGLGLRLIYFSYDVKMKEKGDIPEGYSVSREKKERFSLILESASTNQTSMYLCASSLWGPGERETQYFGPGTRLLVL.

This sequence joins TRBV27 and TRBJ2-5; no firm D call. The germline V gene has CDR1 MNHEY and CDR2 SMNVEV (reference sequence). CDR3 size: 13 residues. V was pared by 4 bases and J by 2 bases, with 8 bases between. The CDR3 DNA follows: TGTGCCAGCAGTTCACCAGCGCAAGAGACCCAGTACTTC. It translates to CASSSPAQETQYF.

The rearrangement joins TRBV18 to TRBJ2-7; D gene ambiguous. Germline lookup yields CDR1 KGHSH and CDR2 LQKENI. The V gene lost 2 bases and the J gene lost 6 bases, with 8 bases spanning the gap. The length of the CDR3 is 12 residues. Written as DNA, the CDR3 is TGTGCCAGCTCACCAGGACCGGTCGAGCAGTACTTC. It encodes CASSPGPVEQYF.

The V call is TRBV27, the J call TRBJ1-2, with D unresolved. The CDR3 extends over 15 amino acids. V was pared by 6 bases and J by 1 base, with 15 bases between. CDR1 is MNHEY, CDR2 SMNVEV, per germline (reference sequence). CDR3 in amino acids: CASSRRWVDNYGYTF. The CDR3 nucleotides are TGTGCCAGCAGCCGTCGTTGGGTGGATAACTATGGCTACACCTTC.

There are a few counts of this clone. V gene TRBV6-6 combines with J gene TRBJ2-7; D call uncertain. Trimming removed 0 bases at V and 4 bases at J, with 10 bases between. Germline CDR1 MNHNY, CDR2 SVGAGI (reference sequence). The CDR3 contains 14 residues. The CDR3 nucleotides are TGTGCCAGCAGTTACTCTGCCACGCAATACGAGCAGTACTTC. It encodes CASSYSATQYEQYF.

The rearrangement links TRBV9 to TRBJ2-7, with 10 bases lining up with TRBD1. This CDR3 spans 16 amino acids. J gave up 3 bases and V 4 bases, and 10 bases lay outside the gene matches. Germline values: CDR1 SGDLS, CDR2 YYNGEE. The CDR3 sequence is CASSPRTGTGVYEQYF. As DNA, the CDR3 is TGTGCCAGCAGCCCCCGTACCGGGACAGGGGTCTACGAGCAGTACTTC.